The entry below describes one T cell receptor (beta chain). The target antigen is unknown. This record belongs to a study of Ad26.COV2.S vaccination and SARS-CoV-2 variants. Here immunoSEQ multiplex PCR was the method, and the copy in TCRdb shows in-frame clones only, minus some. The table lists hundreds of thousands of clones, around 87% of them singletons. The treatment was: some 20 received Ad26.COV2.S at low or high dose, single or two shots; roughly 5 received placebo; per-sample allocation not given. Sampling was done on day 63 after the first vaccine or placebo injection. Vaccination used an Ad26 vector expressing Wuhan-strain SARS-CoV-2 spike. V dropped 1 base and J dropped 5 bases, with 3 bases sitting between them. The germline V gene has CDR1 KGHSH and CDR2 LQKENI. The CDR3 has 11 residues. Study outcomes and limitations: Substantial breadth was reportedly displayed by spike-specific CD8+ and CD4+ T cell responses after vaccination.

This material consisted of peripheral blood, taken in a trial of Ad26.COV2.S vaccine versus placebo. V and J are TRBV18 and TRBJ2-7; D is uncertain. The sequence derives from a person between 18 and 65 years old who received the Ad26.COV2.S COVID-19 vaccine or a placebo. CDR3 coding DNA: TGTGCCAGCTCACCACTGGACGAGCAGTACTTC. This translates into CASSPLDEQYF.